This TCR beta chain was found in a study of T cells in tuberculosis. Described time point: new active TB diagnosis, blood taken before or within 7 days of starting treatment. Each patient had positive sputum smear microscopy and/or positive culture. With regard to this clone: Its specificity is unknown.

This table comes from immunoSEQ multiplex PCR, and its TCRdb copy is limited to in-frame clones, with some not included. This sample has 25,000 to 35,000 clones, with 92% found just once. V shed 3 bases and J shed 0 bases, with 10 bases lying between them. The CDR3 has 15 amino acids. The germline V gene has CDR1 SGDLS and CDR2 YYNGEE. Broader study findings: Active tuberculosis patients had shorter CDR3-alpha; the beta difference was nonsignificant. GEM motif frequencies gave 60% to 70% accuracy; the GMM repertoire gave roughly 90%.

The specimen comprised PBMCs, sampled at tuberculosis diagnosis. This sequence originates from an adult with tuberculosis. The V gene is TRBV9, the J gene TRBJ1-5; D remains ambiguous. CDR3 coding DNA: TGTGCCAGCAGCGCCAGCGGTTATAGCAATCAGCCCCAGCATTTT. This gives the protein CASSASGYSNQPQHF.